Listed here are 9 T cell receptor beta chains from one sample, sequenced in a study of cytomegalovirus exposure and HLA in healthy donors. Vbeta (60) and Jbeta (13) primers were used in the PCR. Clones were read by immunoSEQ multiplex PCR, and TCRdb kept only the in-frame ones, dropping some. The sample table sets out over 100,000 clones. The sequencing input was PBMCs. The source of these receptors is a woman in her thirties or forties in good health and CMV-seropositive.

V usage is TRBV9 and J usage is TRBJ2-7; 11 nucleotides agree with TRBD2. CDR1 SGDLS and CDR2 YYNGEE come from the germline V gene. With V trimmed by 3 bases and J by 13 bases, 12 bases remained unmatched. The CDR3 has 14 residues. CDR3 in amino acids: CASSALGTSGPSYF. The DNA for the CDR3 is TGTGCCAGCAGCGCGTTGGGGACTAGCGGCCCAAGTTACTTC.

The DNA of the CDR3 is TGCGCCAGCAGCCCCCGCGGTGTTAACAATGAGCAGTTCTTC. Its translation: CASSPRGVNNEQFF. The chain carries TRBV5-1 and TRBJ2-1; D call uncertain. Trimming removed 4 bases at V and 5 bases at J, with 13 bases between. This CDR3 is built from 14 residues. Germline V gene lookup returns CDR1 SGHRS and CDR2 YFSETQ. The whole variable domain, filled in from reference TRBV5-1 and TRBJ2-1, reads KAGVTQTPRYLIKTRGQQVTLSCSPISGHRSVSWYQQTPGQGLQFLFEYFSETQRNKGNFPGRFSGRQFSNSRSEMNVSTLELGDSALYLCASSPRGVNNEQFFGPGTRLTVL.

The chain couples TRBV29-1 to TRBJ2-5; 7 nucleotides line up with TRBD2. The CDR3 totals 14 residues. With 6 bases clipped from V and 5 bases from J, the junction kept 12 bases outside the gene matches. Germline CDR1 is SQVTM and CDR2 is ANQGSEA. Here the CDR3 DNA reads TGCAGCGTGACCTTCCGGGGGGTTAGGGAGACCCAGTACTTC. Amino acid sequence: CSVTFRGVRETQYF.

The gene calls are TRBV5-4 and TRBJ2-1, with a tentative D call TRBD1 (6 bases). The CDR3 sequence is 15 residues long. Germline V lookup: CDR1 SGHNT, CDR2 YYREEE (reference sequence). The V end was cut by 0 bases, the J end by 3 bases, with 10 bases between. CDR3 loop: CASSLDRGNYNEQFF. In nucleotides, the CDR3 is TGTGCCAGCAGCTTGGATAGGGGGAACTACAATGAGCAGTTCTTC.

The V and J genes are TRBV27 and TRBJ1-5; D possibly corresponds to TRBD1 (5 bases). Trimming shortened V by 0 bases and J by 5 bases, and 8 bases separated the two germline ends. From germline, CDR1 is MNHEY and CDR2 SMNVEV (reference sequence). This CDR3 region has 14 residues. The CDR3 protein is CASSLSRVDQPQHF. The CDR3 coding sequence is TGTGCCAGCAGTTTATCCAGGGTTGATCAGCCCCAGCATTTT.

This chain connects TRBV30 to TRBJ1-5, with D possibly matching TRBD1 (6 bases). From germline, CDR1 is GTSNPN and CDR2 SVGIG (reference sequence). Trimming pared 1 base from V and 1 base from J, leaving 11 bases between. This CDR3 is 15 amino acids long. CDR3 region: CAWSAGGASNQPQHF. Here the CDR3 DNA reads TGTGCCTGGAGTGCGGGGGGCGCCAGCAATCAGCCCCAGCATTTT. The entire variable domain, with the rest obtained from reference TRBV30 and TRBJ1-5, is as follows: SQTIHQWPATLVQPVGSPLSLECTVEGTSNPNLYWYRQAAGRGLQLLFYSVGIGQISSEVPQNLSASRPQDRQFILSSKKLLLSDSGFYLCAWSAGGASNQPQHFGDGTRLSIL.

CDR3 protein: CASRGGVADTQYF. DNA of the CDR3: TGTGCCAGTAGGGGGGGGGTGGCAGATACGCAGTATTTT. The V gene is TRBV19, the J gene TRBJ2-3; TRBD2 matches 7 bases. With 6 bases clipped from V and 4 bases from J, the junction kept 4 bases outside the gene matches. Germline CDR1 reads LNHDA; CDR2 reads SQIVND (reference sequence). CDR3 size: 13 residues.

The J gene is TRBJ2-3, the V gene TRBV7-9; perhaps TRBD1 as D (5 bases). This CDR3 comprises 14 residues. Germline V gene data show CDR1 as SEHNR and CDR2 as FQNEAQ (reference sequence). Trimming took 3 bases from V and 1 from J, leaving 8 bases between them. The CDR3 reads CASSFGAGTDTQYF. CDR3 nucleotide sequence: TGTGCCAGCAGCTTTGGGGCGGGCACAGATACGCAGTATTTT.

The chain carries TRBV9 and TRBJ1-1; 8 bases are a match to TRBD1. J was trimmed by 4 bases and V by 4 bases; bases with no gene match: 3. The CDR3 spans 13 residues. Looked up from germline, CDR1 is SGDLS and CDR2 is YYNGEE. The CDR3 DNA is TGTGCCAGCAGCCAGGACAGGGTCACTGAAGCTTTCTTT. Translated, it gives CASSQDRVTEAFF.